The source of this T cell receptor beta chain is a study of blood T cell repertoires in COVID-19. Study-level information: Spain, Italy and the United States supplied samples that represented acute and convalescent COVID-19. PBMCs, B-cell-depleted T cells, or T cells provided the cDNA or gDNA that made up the material.

CDR1 and CDR2 (germline): ENHRY, SYGVKD. The junction had 4 bases not matched to a gene; V was cut back by 6 bases and J by 0 bases. This CDR3 is built from 15 residues. The assay was immunoSEQ multiplex PCR, and TCRdb's table has in-frame clones only and misses some. The top ten hold 2% to 2.5% of the sample, which has some 42,000 clones, more than 70% seen once. This clonotype was obtained from a human donor in a cohort sampled during active COVID-19. Sequenced material: peripheral blood. The rearrangement uses TRBV10-3 and TRBJ2-3; TRBD2 matches 9 bases. The CDR3 DNA follows: TGTGCCATCAGGGCTAGCGGGGCAAGCACAGATACGCAGTATTTT. This gives the protein CAIRASGASTDTQYF.